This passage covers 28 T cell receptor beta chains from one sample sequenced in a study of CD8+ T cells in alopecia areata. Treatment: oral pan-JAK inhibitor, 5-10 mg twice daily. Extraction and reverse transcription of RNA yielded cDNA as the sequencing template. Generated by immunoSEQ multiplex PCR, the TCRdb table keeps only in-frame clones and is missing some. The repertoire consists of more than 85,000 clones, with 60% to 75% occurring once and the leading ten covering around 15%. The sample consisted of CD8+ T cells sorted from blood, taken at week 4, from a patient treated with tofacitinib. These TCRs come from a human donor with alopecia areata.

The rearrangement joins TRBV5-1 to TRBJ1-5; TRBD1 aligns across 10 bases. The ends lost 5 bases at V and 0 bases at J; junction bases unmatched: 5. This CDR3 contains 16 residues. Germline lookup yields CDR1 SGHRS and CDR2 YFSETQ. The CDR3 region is CASRSGTGDSNQPQHF. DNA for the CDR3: TGCGCCAGCAGGTCCGGGACAGGGGATAGCAATCAGCCCCAGCATTTT.

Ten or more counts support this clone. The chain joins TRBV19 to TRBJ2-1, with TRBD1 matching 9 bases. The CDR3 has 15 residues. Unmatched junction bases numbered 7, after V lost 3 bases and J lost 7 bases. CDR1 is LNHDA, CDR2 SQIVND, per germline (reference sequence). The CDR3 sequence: CASSIGTGRYNEQFF. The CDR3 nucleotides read TGTGCCAGTAGTATCGGGACAGGGAGGTATAATGAGCAGTTCTTC.

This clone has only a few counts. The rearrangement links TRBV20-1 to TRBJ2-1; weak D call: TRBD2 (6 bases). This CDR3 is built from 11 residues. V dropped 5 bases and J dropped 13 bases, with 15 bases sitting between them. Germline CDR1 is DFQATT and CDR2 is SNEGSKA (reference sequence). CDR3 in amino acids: CSARKGLPQFF. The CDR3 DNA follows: TGCAGTGCTCGCAAGGGACTCCCCCAGTTCTTC.

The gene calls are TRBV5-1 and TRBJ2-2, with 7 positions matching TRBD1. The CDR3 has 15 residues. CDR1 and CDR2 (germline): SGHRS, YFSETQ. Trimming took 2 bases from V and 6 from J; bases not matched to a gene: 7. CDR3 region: CASSFSGGNAGELFF. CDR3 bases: TGCGCCAGCAGCTTTTCAGGGGGAAACGCCGGGGAGCTGTTTTTT.

The CDR3 loop reads CASSGEVDLTDTQYF. For the CDR3, the DNA is TGTGCCAGCAGCGGAGAGGTGGACCTCACAGATACGCAGTATTTT. The rearrangement links TRBV7-2 to TRBJ2-3, with D unclear. The CDR3 totals 15 residues. The ends were cut back, 5 bases at V and 2 bases at J, with 14 bases in the middle. Germline V gene sequence: CDR1 SGHTA, CDR2 FQGNSA.

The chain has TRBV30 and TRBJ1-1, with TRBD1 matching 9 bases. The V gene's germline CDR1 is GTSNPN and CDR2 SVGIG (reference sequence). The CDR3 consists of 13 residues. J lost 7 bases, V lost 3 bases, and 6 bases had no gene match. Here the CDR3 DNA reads TGTGCCTGGAGGGGACAGGGATCGAATGAAGCTTTCTTT. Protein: CAWRGQGSNEAFF.

The CDR3, as DNA: TGTGCCAGCTCGGGGGGGGAGGATGAGCAGTTCTTC. This translates into CASSGGEDEQFF. The chain is built from TRBV2 and TRBJ2-1, with TRBD2 identical over 8 bases. The CDR3 runs 12 residues. The germline V gene encodes CDR1 SNHLY and CDR2 FYNNEI. With V trimmed by 8 bases and J by 8 bases, 5 bases remained unmatched.

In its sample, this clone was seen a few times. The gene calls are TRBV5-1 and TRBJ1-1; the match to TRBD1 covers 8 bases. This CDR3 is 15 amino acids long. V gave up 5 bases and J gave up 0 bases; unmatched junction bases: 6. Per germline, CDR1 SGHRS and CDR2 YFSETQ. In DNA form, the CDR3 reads TGCGCCAGCAGGGACCAGGGGGCCCTGAACACTGAAGCTTTCTTT. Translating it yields CASRDQGALNTEAFF.

DNA of the CDR3: TGTGCCAGCAGCTTATACTTTAACACCGGGGAGCTGTTTTTT. Translated, it gives CASSLYFNTGELFF. The chain carries TRBV7-2 and TRBJ2-2; D is uncertain. From germline, CDR1 is SGHTA and CDR2 FQGNSA. The CDR3 consists of 14 residues. The ends were cut back, 2 bases at V and 2 bases at J, with 6 bases in the middle. Based on the CDR3 plus reference TRBV7-2 and TRBJ2-2, the full variable domain is GAGVSQSPSNKVTEKGKDVELRCDPISGHTALYWYRQSLGQGLEFLIYFQGNSAPDKSGLPSDRFSAERTGGSVSTLTIQRTQQEDSAVYLCASSLYFNTGELFFGEGSRLTVL.

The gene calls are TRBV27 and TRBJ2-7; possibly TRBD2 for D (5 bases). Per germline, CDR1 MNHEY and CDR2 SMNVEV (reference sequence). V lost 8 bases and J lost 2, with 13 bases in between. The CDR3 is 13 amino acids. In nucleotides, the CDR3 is TGTGCCAGCCGCCCTTGGCGGGCCTACGAGCAGTACTTC. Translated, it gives CASRPWRAYEQYF.

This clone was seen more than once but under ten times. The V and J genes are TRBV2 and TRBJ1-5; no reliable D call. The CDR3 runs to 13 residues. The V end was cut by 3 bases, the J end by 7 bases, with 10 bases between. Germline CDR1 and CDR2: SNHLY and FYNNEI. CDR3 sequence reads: CASSDLGPQPQHF. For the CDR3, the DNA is TGTGCCAGCAGTGATCTTGGACCCCAGCCCCAGCATTTT.

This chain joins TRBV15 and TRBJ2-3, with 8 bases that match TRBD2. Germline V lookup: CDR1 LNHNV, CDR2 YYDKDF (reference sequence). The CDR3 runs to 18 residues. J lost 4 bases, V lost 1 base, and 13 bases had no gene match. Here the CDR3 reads CATSRGPGGQRGSDTQYF. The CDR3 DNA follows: TGTGCCACCAGCAGAGGCCCGGGAGGGCAGCGGGGTTCAGATACGCAGTATTTT.

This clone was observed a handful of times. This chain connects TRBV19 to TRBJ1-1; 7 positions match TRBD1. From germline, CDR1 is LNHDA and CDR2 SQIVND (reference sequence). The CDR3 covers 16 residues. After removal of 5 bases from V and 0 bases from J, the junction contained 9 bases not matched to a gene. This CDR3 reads CASSHGTASMNTEAFF. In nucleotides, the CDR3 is TGTGCCAGTAGTCACGGGACAGCTTCCATGAACACTGAAGCTTTCTTT.

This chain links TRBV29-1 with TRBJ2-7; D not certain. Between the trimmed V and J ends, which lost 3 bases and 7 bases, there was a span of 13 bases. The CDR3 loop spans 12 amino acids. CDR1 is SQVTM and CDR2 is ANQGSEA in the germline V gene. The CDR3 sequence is CSVENKSREQYF. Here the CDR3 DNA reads TGCAGCGTTGAGAACAAGTCTCGGGAGCAGTACTTC.

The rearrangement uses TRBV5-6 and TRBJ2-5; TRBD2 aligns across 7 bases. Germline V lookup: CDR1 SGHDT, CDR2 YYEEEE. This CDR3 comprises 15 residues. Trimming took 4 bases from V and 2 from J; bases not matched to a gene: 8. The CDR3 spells CASSLWLGGQETQYF. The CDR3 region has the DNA TGTGCCAGCAGCCTGTGGCTGGGGGGGCAAGAGACCCAGTACTTC.

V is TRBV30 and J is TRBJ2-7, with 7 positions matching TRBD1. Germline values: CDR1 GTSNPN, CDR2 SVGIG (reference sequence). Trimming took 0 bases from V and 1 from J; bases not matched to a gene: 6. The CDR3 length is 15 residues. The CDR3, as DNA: TGTGCCTGGAGTGTCGGGCCAGGGGGATCCTACGAGCAGTACTTC. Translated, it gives CAWSVGPGGSYEQYF.

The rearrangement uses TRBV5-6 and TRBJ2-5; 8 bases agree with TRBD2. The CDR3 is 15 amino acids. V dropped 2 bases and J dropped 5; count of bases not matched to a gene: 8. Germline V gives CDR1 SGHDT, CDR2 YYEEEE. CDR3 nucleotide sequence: TGTGCCAGCAGCTTCATCGGGGGGGCGGAGGAGACCCAGTACTTC. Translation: CASSFIGGAEETQYF.

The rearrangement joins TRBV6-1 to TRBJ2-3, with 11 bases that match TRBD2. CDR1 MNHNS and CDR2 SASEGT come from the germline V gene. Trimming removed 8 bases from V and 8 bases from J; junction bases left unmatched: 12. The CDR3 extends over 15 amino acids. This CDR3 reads CASQTSGVPTATQYF. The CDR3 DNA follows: TGTGCCAGCCAGACTAGCGGGGTTCCAACTGCTACGCAGTATTTT.

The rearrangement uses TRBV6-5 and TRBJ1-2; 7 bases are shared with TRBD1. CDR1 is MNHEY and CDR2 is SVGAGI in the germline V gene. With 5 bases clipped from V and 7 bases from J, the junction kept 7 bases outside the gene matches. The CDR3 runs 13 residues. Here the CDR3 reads CASSLGQLSGYTF. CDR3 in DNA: TGTGCCAGCAGTCTGGGACAGTTGTCTGGCTACACCTTC.

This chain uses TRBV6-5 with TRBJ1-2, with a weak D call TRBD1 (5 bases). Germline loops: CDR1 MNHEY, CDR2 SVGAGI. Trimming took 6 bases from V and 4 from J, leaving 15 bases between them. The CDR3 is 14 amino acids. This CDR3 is CASRTPGLAYGYTF. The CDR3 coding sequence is TGTGCCAGCAGAACACCGGGACTGGCCTATGGCTACACCTTC.

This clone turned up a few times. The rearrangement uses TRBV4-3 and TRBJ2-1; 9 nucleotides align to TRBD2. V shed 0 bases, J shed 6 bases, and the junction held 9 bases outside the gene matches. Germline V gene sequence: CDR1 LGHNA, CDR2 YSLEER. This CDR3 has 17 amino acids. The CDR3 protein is CASSQDRILAGFNEQFF. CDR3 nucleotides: TGCGCCAGCAGCCAAGATCGAATCCTAGCGGGATTCAATGAGCAGTTCTTC.

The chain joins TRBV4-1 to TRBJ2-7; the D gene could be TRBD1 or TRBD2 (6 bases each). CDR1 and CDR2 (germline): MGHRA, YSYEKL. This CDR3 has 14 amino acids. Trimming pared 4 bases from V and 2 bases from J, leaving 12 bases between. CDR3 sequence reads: CASSRGAAAYEQYF. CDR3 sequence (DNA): TGCGCCAGCAGCCGGGGGGCGGCTGCCTACGAGCAGTACTTC.

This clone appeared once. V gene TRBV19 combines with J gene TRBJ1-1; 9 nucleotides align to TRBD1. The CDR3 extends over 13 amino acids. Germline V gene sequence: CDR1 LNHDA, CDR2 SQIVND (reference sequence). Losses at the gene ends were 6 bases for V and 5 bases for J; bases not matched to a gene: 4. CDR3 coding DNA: TGTGCCAGTAGCCGGACAGGGGTAACTGAAGCTTTCTTT. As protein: CASSRTGVTEAFF.

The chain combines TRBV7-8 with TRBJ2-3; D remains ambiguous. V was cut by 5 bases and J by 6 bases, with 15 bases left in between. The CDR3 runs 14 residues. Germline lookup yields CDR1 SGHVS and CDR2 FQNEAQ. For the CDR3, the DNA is TGTGCCAGCAGCGCTCTATGGGGTCAGGATACGCAGTATTTT. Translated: CASSALWGQDTQYF.

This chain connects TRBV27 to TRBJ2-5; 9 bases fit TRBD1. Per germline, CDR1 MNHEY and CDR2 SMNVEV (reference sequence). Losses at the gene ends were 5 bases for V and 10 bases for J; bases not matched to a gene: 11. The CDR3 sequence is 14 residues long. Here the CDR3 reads CASSNQQGATVQYF. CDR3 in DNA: TGTGCCAGCAGTAACCAACAGGGGGCGACGGTCCAGTACTTC.

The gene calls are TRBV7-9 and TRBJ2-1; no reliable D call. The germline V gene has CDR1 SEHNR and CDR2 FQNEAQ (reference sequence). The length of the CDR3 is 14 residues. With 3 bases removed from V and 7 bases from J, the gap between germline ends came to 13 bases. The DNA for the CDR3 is TGTGCCAGCAGCTTGGAGTCAGTAAAGAATGAGCAGTTCTTC. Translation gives CASSLESVKNEQFF.

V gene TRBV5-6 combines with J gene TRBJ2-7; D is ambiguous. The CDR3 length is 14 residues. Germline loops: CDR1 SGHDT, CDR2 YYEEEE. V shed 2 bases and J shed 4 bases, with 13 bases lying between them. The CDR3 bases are TGTGCCAGCAGCTTTGGCAGGCAAATATACGAGCAGTACTTC. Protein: CASSFGRQIYEQYF.

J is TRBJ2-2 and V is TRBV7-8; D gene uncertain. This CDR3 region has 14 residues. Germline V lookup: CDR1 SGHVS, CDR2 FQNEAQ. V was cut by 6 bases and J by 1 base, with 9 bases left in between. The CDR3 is CASRPRQNTGELFF. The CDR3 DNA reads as TGTGCCAGCAGACCCCGACAGAACACCGGGGAGCTGTTTTTT.